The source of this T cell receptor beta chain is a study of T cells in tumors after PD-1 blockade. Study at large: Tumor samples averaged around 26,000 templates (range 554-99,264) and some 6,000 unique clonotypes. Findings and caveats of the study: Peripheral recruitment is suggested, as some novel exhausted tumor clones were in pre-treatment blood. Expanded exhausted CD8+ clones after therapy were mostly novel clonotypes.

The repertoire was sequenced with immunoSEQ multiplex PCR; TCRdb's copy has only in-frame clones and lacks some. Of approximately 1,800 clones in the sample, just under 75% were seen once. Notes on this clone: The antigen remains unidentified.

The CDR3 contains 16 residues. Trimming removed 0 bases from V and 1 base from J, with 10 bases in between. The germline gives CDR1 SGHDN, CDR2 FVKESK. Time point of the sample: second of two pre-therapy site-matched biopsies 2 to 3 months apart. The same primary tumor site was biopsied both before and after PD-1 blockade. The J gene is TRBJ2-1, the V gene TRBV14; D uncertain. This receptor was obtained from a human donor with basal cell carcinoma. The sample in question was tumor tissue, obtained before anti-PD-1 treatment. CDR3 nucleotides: TGTGCCAGCAGCCAAGACAGAGGCTTTTCCTACAATGAGCAGTTCTTC. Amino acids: CASSQDRGFSYNEQFF.